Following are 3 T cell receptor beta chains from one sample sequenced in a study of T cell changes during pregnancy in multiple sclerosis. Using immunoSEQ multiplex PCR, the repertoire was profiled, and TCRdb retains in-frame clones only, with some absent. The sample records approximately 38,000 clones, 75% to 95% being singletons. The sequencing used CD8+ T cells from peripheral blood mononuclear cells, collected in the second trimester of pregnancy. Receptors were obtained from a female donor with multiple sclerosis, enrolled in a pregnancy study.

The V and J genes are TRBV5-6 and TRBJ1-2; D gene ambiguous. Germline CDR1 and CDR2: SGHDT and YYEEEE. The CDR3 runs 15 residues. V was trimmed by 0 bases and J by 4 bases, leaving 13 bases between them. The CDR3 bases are TGTGCCAGCAGCTTGGCTGGCGGAGAAGCCTATGGCTACACCTTC. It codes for CASSLAGGEAYGYTF. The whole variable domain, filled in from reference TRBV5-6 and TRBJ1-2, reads DAGVTQSPTHLIKTRGQQVTLRCSPKSGHDTVSWYQQALGQGPQFIFQYYEEEERQRGNFPDRFSGHQFPNYSSELNVNALLLGDSALYLCASSLAGGEAYGYTFGSGTRLTVV.

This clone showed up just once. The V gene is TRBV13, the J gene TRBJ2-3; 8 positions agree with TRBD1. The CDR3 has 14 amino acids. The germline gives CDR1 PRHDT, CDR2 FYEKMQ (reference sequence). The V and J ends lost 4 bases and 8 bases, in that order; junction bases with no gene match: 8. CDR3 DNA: TGTGCCAGCAGCTCCGGACAGGGAATAGGTACGCAGTATTTT. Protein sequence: CASSSGQGIGTQYF. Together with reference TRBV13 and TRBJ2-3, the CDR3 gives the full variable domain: AAGVIQSPRHLIKEKRETATLKCYPIPRHDTVYWYQQGPGQDPQFLISFYEKMQSDKGSIPDRFSAQQFSDYHSELNMSSLELGDSALYFCASSSGQGIGTQYFGPGTRLTVL.

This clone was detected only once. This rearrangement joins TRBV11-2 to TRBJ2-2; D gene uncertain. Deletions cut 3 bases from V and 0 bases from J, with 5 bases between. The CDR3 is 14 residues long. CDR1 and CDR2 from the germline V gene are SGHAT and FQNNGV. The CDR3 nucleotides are TGTGCCAGCAGCTTTCCAGCGAACACCGGGGAGCTGTTTTTT. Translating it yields CASSFPANTGELFF. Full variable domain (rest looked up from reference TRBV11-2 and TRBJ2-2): EAGVAQSPRYKIIEKRQSVAFWCNPISGHATLYWYQQILGQGPKLLIQFQNNGVVDDSQLPKDRFSAERLKGVDSTLKIQPAKLEDSAVYLCASSFPANTGELFFGEGSRLTVL.